The following is a T cell receptor (beta chain) sequence with its context. The antigen is unknown. Unique molecular identifiers were affixed to single, distinct cDNA molecules. TCRdb re-analysed the 5' RACE reads in MiXCR, keeping a single row per CDR3 protein. The data show roughly 75,000 distinct CDR3 sequences, with 11% seen just once and 4.7% held by the top ten. This entry is derived from a study of early T cells in non-severe SARS-CoV-2 infection. Study in general: RNA in bulk from unsorted whole blood was sequenced, and chains were unpaired. Study conclusions and caveats: Matching against VDJdb likely underestimated virus-specific expansions, favoring anti-spike CD8.

The CDR3 is 14 residues long. Germline CDR1 reads LNHDA; CDR2 reads SQIVND (reference sequence). Between the trimmed V and J ends, which lost 0 bases and 2 bases, there was a span of 8 bases. The source material was whole blood. The sequence was collected from an adult who was a healthcare worker with PCR-confirmed SARS-CoV-2 infection or an uninfected control (not recorded which). The chain is built from TRBV19 and TRBJ2-7, with D perhaps TRBD1 (5 bases). The CDR3 bases are TGTGCCAGTAGTATAGAAGCCAGGGCCTACGAGCAGTACTTC. Its translation is CASSIEARAYEQYF. Complete variable domain (other parts from reference TRBV19 and TRBJ2-7): DGGITQSPKYLFRKEGQNVTLSCEQNLNHDAMYWYRQDPGQGLRLIYYSQIVNDFQKGDIAEGYSVSREKKESFPLTVTSAQKNPTAFYLCASSIEARAYEQYFGPGTRLTVT.